The clone carrying this T cell receptor (beta chain) was seen a single time. Its antigen is still unknown. This entry is derived from a study of monozygotic twins with cystic fibrosis. Study-level results: Nucleotide-identical clonotype sharing was significantly higher within monozygotic CF twin pairs than between unrelated CF individuals. V usage most resembled the co-twin in 13 of 16 pairs. Clonality was generally low (median around 0.009), higher in the most severe patients.

Trimming removed 6 bases from V and 4 bases from J, with 15 bases in between. This CDR3 has 14 residues. Per the germline V gene, CDR1 is ENHRY and CDR2 is SYGVKD. The method was immunoSEQ multiplex PCR; TCRdb's version includes in-frame clones alone and lacks a portion of them. The sample holds about 35,000 clones, over 60% seen once. The specimen was blood. The receptor's source is a girl aged 10-17 years with cystic fibrosis. The chain links TRBV10-3 to TRBJ2-5; D may correspond to TRBD1 or TRBD2 (5 bases each). CDR3 coding DNA: TGTGCCATCAGCTCCACGGAGAGGGGAGAGACCCAGTACTTC. It translates to CAISSTERGETQYF.